This TCR beta chain was recovered during a study of technical replicates of blood from a few donors. Data came from immunoSEQ multiplex PCR; TCRdb stores just in-frame clones and leaves some out. The sample shows fewer than 85,000 clones, roughly 94% of them seen only once. This clonotype was obtained from a human donor in good health. Sequenced: T cells isolated from PBMCs.

CDR3 residues: CASSWGPGYEQYF. DNA for the CDR3: TGTGCCAGCAGCTGGGGCCCAGGGTACGAGCAGTACTTC. V gene TRBV5-6 combines with J gene TRBJ2-7; D may be TRBD1 (5 bases). V was trimmed by 3 bases and J by 4 bases, leaving 11 bases between them. Per germline, CDR1 SGHDT and CDR2 YYEEEE. The CDR3 length is 13 residues.